A selection of T cell receptor beta chains follows, all from one sample in a study of CD8 T cells in ankylosing spondylitis. One entry per CDR3 protein results from TCRdb running MiXCR on the 5' RACE reads. The sample lists some 840,000 distinct CDR3 sequences, about 12% seen once, with approximately 0.51% in the top ten. The material sequenced was blood, either unsorted or a sorted T cell fraction (not recorded which). The receptors here all came from a male donor with ankylosing spondylitis. The CDR3 runs from the conserved cysteine through the conserved F or W. The D gene is left open where the match is weak. Not all rows give a size; the values are once, few, many and, for expanded clones, a class.

v_call	d_call	clone_size	j_call	cdr3_aa	cdr3_nt
TRBV24-1	.	.	TRBJ2-1	CATSDSVYRDDEQFF	TGTGCCACCAGTGATTCCGTGTACAGGGATGATGAGCAGTTCTTC
TRBV9	.	.	TRBJ2-7	CASSVDRWTDEQYF	TGTGCCAGCAGCGTAGACAGATGGACCGACGAGCAGTACTTC
TRBV7-2	.	many	TRBJ1-2	CASSLDSYGYTF	TGTGCCAGCAGTTTGGACAGCTATGGCTACACCTTC
TRBV5-5	.	few	TRBJ2-7	CASSLQLRASYEQYF	TGTGCCAGCAGCTTGCAGCTGAGAGCTTCCTACGAGCAGTACTTC
TRBV20-1	.	few	TRBJ1-1	CSARSDVYTEAFF	TGCAGTGCTAGGAGCGACGTATACACTGAAGCTTTCTTT
TRBV4-3	.	many	TRBJ1-2	CASSQAPTGWANYGYTF	TGCGCCAGCAGCCAAGCCCCGACAGGATGGGCCAACTATGGCTACACCTTC
TRBV2	.	.	TRBJ2-1	CASRETFAGAGPFF	TGTGCCAGCAGGGAAACGTTTGCGGGGGCCGGCCCGTTCTTC
TRBV18	TRBD1	few	TRBJ1-1	CASSRRQGSGNTEAFF	TGTGCCAGCTCACGGAGACAGGGGAGTGGAAACACTGAAGCTTTCTTT
TRBV7-2	TRBD2	few	TRBJ2-7	CASSRGGLADDEQYF	TGTGCCAGCAGCCGCGGTGGACTAGCGGACGACGAGCAGTACTTC
TRBV7-2	.	few	TRBJ2-6	CASSPRFSSGANVLTF	TGTGCCAGCAGCCCGCGCTTTTCCTCTGGGGCCAACGTCCTGACTTTC